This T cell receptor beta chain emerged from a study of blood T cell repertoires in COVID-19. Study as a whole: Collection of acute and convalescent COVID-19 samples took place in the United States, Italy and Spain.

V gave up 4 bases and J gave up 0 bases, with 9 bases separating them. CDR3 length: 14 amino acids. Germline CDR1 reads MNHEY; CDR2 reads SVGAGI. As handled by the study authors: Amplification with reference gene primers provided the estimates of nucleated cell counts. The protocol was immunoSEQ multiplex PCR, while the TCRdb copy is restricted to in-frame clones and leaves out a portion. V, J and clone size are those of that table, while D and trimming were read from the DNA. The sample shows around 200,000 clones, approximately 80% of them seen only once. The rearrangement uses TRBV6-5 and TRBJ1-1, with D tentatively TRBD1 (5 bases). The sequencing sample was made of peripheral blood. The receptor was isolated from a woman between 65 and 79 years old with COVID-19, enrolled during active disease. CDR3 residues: CASSSSRVNTEAFF. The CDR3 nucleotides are TGTGCCAGCAGTTCGTCCAGGGTGAACACTGAAGCTTTCTTT.